This T cell receptor beta chain was recovered during a study of control samples from healthy donors and cancer patients. Data came from immunoSEQ multiplex PCR; TCRdb stores just in-frame clones and leaves some out. The sample carries about 55,000 clones, around 96% recorded once. Per germline, CDR1 LGHDT and CDR2 YNNKEL (reference sequence). This CDR3 has 17 residues. V shed 5 bases and J shed 4 bases, with 21 bases lying between them. The source material was blood. This chain links TRBV3-1 (or the pseudogene TRBV3-2) with TRBJ2-4; D is ambiguous. This receptor was identified in a woman in her twenties or thirties in good health. The CDR3 nucleotides are TGTGCCAGCAGCAAAGCAAGTCCTTTGCAAAGAAAAAACATTCAGTACTTC. Its protein product is CASSKASPLQRKNIQYF.